The sequence of this TCR beta chain was determined in a study of cytomegalovirus exposure and HLA in healthy donors. The CDR3 contains 14 residues. Germline assignment: CDR1 MNHEY and CDR2 SVGAGI. Trimming took 6 bases from V and 2 from J, leaving 13 bases between them. PCR was performed using 60 Vbeta and 13 Jbeta primers. Sequencing used immunoSEQ multiplex PCR; TCRdb keeps in-frame clones, though not all of them. The sample includes over 150,000 clones, about two thirds seen only once; the top ten take about 2.7%. The rearrangement uses TRBV6-5 and TRBJ1-2; D is possibly TRBD1 (6 bases). Material: PBMCs. The clonotype was recovered from a woman aged 25 to 45 in good health and CMV-seronegative. In nucleotides, the CDR3 is TGTGCCAGCAGGAGGGGGACCGCAAACTATGGCTACACCTTC. It yields the protein CASRRGTANYGYTF.